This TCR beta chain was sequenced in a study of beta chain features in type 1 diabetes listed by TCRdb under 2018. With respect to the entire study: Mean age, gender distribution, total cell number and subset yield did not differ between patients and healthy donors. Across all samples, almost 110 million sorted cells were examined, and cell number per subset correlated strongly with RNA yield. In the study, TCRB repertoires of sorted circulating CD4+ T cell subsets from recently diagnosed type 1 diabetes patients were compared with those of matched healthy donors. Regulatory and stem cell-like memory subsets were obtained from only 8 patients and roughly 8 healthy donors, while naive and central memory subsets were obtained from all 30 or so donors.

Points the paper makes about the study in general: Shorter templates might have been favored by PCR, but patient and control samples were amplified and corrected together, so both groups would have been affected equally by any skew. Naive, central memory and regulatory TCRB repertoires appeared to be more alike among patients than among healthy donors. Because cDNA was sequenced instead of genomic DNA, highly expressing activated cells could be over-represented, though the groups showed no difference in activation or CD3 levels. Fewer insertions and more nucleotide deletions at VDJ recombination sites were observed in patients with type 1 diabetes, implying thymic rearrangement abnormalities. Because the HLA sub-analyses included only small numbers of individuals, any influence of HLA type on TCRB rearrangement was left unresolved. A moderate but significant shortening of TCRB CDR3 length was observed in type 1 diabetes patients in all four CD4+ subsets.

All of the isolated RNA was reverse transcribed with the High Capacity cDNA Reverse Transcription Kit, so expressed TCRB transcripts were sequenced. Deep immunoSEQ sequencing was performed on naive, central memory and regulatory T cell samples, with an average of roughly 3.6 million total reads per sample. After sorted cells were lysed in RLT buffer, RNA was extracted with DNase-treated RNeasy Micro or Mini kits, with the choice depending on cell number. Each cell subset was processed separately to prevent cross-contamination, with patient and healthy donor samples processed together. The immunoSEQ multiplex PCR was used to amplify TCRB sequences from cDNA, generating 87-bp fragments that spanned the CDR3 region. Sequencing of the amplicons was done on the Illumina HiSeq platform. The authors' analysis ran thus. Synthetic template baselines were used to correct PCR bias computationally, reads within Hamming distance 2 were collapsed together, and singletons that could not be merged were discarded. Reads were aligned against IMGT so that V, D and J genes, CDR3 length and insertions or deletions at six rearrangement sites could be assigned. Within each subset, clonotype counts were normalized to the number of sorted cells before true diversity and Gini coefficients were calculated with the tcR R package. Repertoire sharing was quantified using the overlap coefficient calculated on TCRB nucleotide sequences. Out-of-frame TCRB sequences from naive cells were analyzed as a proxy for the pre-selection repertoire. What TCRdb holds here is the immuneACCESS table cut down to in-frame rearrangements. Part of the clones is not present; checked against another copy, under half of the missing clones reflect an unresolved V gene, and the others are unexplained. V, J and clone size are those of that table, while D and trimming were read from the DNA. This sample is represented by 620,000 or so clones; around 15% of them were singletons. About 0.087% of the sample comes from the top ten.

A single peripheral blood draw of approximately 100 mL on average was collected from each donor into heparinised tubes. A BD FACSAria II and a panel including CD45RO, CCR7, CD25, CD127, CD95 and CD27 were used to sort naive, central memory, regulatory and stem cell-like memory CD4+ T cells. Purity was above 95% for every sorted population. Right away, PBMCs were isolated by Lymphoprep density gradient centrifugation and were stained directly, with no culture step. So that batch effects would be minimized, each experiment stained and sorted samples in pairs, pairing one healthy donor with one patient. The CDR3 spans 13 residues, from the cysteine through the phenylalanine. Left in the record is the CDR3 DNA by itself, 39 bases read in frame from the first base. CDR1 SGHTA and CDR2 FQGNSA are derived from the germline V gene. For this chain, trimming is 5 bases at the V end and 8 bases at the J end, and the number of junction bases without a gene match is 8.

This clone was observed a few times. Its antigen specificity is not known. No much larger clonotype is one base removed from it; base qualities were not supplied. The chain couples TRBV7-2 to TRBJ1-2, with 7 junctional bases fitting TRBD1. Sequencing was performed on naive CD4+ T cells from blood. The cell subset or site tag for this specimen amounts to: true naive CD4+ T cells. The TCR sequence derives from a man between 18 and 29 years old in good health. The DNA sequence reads TGTGCCAGCAGCCCCTACAGGGGACGAGGCTACACCTTC. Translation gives CASSPYRGRGYTF. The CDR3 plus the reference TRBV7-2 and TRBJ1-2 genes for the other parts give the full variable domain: GAGVSQSPSNKVTEKGKDVELRCDPISGHTALYWYRQSLGQGLEFLIYFQGNSAPDKSGLPSDRFSAERTGGSVSTLTIQRTQQEDSAVYLCASSPYRGRGYTFGSGTRLTVV.